This TCR beta chain was profiled in a study of blood T cell repertoires in COVID-19. The CDR3 is made up of 14 amino acids. The V end was cut by 2 bases, the J end by 4 bases, with 15 bases between. CDR1 and CDR2 from the germline V gene are GTSNPN and SVGIG (reference sequence). In the authors' workflow: Counts of nucleated cells, estimated from reference gene primer amplification, were obtained. TCRdb keeps only in-frame clones here, not all; method: immunoSEQ multiplex PCR. The D gene and trimming were derived from the DNA, and the V and J assignments and clone size from that table. The sample consists of about 440,000 clones, about 90% of them appearing once.

Specimen: PBMCs or T cells enriched from blood (not recorded which). This chain connects TRBV30 to TRBJ2-7; no firm D call. This sequence originates from a woman under 30 with acute COVID-19. CDR3 nucleotides: TGTGCCTGGAGTCCACAGCCACGATCGTACGAGCAGTACTTC. Translation: CAWSPQPRSYEQYF.